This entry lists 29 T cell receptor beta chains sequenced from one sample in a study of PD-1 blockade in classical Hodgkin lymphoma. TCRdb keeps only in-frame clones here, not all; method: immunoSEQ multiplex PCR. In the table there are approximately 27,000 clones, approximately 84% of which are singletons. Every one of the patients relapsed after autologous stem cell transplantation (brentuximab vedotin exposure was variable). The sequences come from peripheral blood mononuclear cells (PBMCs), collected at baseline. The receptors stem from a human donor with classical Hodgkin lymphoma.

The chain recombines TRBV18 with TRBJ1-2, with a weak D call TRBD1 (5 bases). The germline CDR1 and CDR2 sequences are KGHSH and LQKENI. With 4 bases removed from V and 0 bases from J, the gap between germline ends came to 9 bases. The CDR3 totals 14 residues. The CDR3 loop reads CASSRDSSNYGYTF. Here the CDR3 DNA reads TGTGCCAGCTCACGCGACAGCTCTAACTATGGCTACACCTTC.

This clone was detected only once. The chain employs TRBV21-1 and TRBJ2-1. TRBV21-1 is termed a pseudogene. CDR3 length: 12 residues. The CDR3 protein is CASSKVIREQFF. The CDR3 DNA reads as TGTGCCAGCAGCAAAGTTATTAGGGAGCAGTTCTTC.

The CDR3 loop is CASSNTGTGFEAFF. As DNA, the CDR3 is TGTGCCAGCAGCAACACAGGGACGGGTTTTGAAGCTTTCTTT. The chain uses TRBV7-2 and TRBJ1-1; tentatively, D is TRBD1 (6 bases). CDR3 size: 14 residues. Trimming removed 5 bases at V and 7 bases at J, with 17 bases between. Germline V gene lookup returns CDR1 SGHTA and CDR2 FQGNSA. Full variable domain (missing parts from reference TRBV7-2 and TRBJ1-1): GAGVSQSPSNKVTEKGKDVELRCDPISGHTALYWYRQSLGQGLEFLIYFQGNSAPDKSGLPSDRFSAERTGGSVSTLTIQRTQQEDSAVYLCASSNTGTGFEAFFGQGTRLTVV.

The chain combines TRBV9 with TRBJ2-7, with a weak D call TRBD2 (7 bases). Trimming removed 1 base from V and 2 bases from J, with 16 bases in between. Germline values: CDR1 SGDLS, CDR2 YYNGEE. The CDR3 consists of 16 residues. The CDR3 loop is CASSVRHLRGPYEQYF. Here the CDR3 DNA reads TGTGCCAGCAGCGTACGCCACCTGCGGGGGCCCTACGAGCAGTACTTC.

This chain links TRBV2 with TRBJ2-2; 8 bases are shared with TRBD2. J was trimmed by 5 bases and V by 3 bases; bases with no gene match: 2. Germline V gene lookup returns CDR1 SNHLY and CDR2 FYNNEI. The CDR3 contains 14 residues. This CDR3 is CASSDQRGTGELFF. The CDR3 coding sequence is TGTGCCAGCAGTGACCAGCGGGGGACCGGGGAGCTGTTTTTT.

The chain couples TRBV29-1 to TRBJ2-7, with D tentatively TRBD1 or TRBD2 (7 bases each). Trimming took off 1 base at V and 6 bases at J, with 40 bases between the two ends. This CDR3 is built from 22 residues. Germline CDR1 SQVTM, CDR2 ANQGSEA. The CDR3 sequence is CSVEGWKRPGGKLGGRSLEQYF. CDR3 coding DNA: TGCAGCGTTGAAGGCTGGAAGAGACCAGGGGGAAAGTTGGGAGGGAGGTCCCTCGAGCAGTACTTC.

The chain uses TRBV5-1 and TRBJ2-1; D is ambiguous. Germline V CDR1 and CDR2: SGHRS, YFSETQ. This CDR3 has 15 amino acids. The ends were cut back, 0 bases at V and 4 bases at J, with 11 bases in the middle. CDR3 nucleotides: TGCGCCAGCAGCTTGGACGTCTCTGAGTACAATGAGCAGTTCTTC. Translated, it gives CASSLDVSEYNEQFF.

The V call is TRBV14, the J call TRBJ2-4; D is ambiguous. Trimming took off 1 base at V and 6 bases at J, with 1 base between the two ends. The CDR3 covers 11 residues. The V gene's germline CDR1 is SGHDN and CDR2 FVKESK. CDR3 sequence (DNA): TGTGCCAGCAGCCAAGTAAACATTCAGTACTTC. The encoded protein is CASSQVNIQYF.

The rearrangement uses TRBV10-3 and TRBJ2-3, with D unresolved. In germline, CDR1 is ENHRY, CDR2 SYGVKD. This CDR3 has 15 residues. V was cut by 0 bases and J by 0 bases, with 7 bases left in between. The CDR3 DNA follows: TGTGCCATCAGTGAGTCGGACCCTAGCACAGATACGCAGTATTTT. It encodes CAISESDPSTDTQYF.

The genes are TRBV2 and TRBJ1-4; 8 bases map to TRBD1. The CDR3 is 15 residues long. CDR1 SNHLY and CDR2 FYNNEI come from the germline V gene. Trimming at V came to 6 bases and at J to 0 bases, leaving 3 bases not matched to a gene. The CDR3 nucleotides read TGTGCCAGCAGGGGGACAGGCTCAACTAATGAAAAACTGTTTTTT. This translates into CASRGTGSTNEKLFF.

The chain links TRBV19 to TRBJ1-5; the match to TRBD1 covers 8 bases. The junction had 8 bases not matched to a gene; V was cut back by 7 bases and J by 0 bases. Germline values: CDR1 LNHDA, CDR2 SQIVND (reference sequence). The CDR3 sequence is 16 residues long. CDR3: CASTLDRGFSNQPQHF. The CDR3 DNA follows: TGTGCCAGTACCCTAGACAGGGGATTTAGCAATCAGCCCCAGCATTTT.

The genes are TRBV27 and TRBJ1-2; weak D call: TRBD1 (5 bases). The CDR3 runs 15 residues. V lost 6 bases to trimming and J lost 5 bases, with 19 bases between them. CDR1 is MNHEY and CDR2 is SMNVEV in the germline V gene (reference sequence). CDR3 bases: TGTGCCAGCAGCCTCCACGGGCAGGGACCATATGGCTACACCTTC. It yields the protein CASSLHGQGPYGYTF.

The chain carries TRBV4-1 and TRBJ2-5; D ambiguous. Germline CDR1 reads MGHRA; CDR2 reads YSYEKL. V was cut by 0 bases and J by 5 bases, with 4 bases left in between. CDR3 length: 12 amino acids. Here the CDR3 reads CASSQEWETQYF. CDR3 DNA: TGCGCCAGCAGCCAAGAGTGGGAGACCCAGTACTTC.

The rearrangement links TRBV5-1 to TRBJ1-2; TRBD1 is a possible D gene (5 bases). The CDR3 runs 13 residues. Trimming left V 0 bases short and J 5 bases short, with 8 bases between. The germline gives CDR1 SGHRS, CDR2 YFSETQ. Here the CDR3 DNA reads TGCGCCAGCAGCTTGGATGCAGGGTATGGCTACACCTTC. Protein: CASSLDAGYGYTF.

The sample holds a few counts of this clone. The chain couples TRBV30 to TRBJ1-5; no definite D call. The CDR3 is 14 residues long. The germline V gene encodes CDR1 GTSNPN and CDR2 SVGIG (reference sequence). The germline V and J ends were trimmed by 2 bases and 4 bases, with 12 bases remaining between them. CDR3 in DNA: TGTGCCTGGAGTACGTGGGGAGCAAATCAGCCCCAGCATTTT. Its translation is CAWSTWGANQPQHF.

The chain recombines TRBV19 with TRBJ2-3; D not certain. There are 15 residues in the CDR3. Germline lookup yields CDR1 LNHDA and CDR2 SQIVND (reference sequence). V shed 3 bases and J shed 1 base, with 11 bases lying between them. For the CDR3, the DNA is TGTGCCAGTAGTATTCGGCTGGATCGCACAGATACGCAGTATTTT. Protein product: CASSIRLDRTDTQYF. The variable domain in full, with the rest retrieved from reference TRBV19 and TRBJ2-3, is DGGITQSPKYLFRKEGQNVTLSCEQNLNHDAMYWYRQDPGQGLRLIYYSQIVNDFQKGDIAEGYSVSREKKESFPLTVTSAQKNPTAFYLCASSIRLDRTDTQYFGPGTRLTVL.

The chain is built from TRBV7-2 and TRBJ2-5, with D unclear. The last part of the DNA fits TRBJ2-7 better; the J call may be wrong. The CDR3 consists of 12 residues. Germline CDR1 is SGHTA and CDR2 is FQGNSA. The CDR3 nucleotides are TGTGCCAGCAGCTTAAGCTCCTACGAGCAGTACTTC. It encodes CASSLSSYEQYF.

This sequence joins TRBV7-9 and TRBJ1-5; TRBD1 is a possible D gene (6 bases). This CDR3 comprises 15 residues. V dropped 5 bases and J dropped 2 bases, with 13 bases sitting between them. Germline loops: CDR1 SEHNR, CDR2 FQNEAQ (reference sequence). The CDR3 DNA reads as TGTGCCAGCAGCGGAGCAGGGGAGGGCAATCAGCCCCAGCATTTT. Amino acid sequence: CASSGAGEGNQPQHF. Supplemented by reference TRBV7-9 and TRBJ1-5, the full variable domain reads DTGVSQNPRHKITKRGQNVTFRCDPISEHNRLYWYRQTLGQGPEFLTYFQNEAQLEKSRLLSDRFSAERPKGSFSTLEIQRTEQGDSAMYLCASSGAGEGNQPQHFGDGTRLSIL.

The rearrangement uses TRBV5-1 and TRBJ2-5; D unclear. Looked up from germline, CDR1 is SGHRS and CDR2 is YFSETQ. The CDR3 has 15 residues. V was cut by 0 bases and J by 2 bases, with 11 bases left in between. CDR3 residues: CASSLGSVPQETQYF. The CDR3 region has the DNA TGCGCCAGCAGCTTGGGGTCCGTACCGCAAGAGACCCAGTACTTC.

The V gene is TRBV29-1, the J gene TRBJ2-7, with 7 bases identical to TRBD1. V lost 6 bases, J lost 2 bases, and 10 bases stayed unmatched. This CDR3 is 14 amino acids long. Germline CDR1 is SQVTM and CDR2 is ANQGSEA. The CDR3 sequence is CSVSRQGPTYEQYF. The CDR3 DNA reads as TGCAGCGTCTCTAGACAGGGCCCTACCTACGAGCAGTACTTC.

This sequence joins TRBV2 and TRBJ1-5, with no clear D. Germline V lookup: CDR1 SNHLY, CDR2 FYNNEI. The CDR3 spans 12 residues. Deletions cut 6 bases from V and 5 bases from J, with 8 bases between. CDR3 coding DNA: TGTGCCAGCAGCCCAAACGATCAGCCCCAGCATTTT. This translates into CASSPNDQPQHF.

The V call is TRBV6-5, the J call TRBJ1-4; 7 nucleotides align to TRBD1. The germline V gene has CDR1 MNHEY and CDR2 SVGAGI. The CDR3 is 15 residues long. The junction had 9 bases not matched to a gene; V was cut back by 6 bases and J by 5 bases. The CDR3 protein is CASRREGGGNEKLFF. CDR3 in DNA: TGTGCCAGCAGACGAGAAGGGGGCGGAAATGAAAAACTGTTTTTT.

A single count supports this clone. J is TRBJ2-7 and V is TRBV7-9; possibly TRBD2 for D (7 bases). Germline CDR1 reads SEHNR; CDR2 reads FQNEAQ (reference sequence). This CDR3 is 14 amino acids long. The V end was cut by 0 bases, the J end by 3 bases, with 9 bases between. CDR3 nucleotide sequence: TGTGCCAGCAGCTTAGCGGGGGGGCTCTACGAGCAGTACTTC. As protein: CASSLAGGLYEQYF.

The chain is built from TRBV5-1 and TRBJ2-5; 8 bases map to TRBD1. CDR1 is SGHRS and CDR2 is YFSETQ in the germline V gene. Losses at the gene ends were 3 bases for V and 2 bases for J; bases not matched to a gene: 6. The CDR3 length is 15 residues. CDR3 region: CASSSFGTGQETQYF. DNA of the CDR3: TGCGCCAGCAGCTCATTCGGGACAGGACAAGAGACCCAGTACTTC.

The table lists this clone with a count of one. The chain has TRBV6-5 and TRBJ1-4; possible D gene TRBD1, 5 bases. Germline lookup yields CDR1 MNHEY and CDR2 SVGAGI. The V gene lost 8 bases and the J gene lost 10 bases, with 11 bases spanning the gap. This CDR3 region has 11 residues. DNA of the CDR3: TGTGCCAGCGTGGGGGGGGGAAAACTGTTTTTT. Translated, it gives CASVGGGKLFF.

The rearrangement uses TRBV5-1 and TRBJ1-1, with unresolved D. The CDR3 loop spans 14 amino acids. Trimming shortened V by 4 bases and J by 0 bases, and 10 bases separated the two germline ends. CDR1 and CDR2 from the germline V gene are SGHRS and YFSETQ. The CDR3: CASSLYGMNTEAFF. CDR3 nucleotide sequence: TGCGCCAGCAGCCTTTACGGAATGAACACTGAAGCTTTCTTT. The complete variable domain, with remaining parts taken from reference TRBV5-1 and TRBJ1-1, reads KAGVTQTPRYLIKTRGQQVTLSCSPISGHRSVSWYQQTPGQGLQFLFEYFSETQRNKGNFPGRFSGRQFSNSRSEMNVSTLELGDSALYLCASSLYGMNTEAFFGQGTRLTVV.

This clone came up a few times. This CDR3 reads CAEGGVNTEAFF. DNA of the CDR3: TGTGCGGAAGGGGGGGTGAACACTGAAGCTTTCTTT. The chain carries TRBV7-9 and TRBJ1-1; TRBD1 might be the D (6 bases). This CDR3 spans 12 amino acids. Germline CDR1 reads SEHNR; CDR2 reads FQNEAQ (reference sequence).

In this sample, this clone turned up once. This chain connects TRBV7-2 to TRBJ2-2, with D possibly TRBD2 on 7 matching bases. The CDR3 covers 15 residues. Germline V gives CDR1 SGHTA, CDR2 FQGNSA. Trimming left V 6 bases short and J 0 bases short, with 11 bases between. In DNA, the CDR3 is TGTGCCAGCAGGCGCGGGGGCTCGAACACCGGGGAGCTGTTTTTT. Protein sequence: CASRRGGSNTGELFF.

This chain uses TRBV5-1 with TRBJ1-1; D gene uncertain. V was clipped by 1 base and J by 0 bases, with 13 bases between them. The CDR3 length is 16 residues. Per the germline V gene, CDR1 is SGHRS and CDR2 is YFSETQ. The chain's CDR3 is CASSLQPGSLNTEAFF. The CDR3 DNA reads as TGCGCCAGCAGCTTGCAACCGGGGAGCTTGAACACTGAAGCTTTCTTT.